This T cell receptor (beta chain) came from a study of radiotherapy plus CTLA-4 blockade in lung cancer. The wider study: There were objective responses in approximately 20% of patients, and around 31% had disease control.

Focal radiation plus CTLA-4 blockade with ipilimumab was administered to patients who had chemo-refractory metastatic non-small-cell lung cancer. This clone was picked up a small number of times. Its antigen is still unknown. Profiled with immunoSEQ multiplex PCR; TCRdb holds only in-frame clones, not every one. Of fewer than 65,000 clones in the sample, approximately 82% were seen once. Study-level points and caveats: Response, reportedly, was best predicted by interferon-beta along with early blood T cell clone dynamics. Among blood TCR repertoires after radiotherapy plus ipilimumab, tumor-derived clones expanded.

This receptor was taken from a human donor with non-small cell lung cancer whose response to radiotherapy plus ipilimumab could not be evaluated. The sample in question was peripheral blood, obtained from a patient treated with radiotherapy plus ipilimumab.

The CDR3 nucleotides read TGCGCCAGCAGCCCCAGACTAGCGGGTAACACAGATACGCAGTATTTT. It codes for CASSPRLAGNTDTQYF. The V and J genes are TRBV5-1 and TRBJ2-3, with TRBD2 matching over 10 bases. The trim removed 4 bases at V and 2 bases at J, leaving 7 bases unmatched. Germline V gene lookup returns CDR1 SGHRS and CDR2 YFSETQ. The CDR3 consists of 16 residues.